Below are 20 T cell receptor beta chains sequenced from a single sample in a study of T-cell reconstitution after alpha-beta-depleted transplantation in children. Unique molecular identifiers were built into the TCRbeta library. From the PCR reads, TCRdb called clonotypes with MiXCR, one entry per CDR3 protein. The sample consists of around 700,000 distinct CDR3 sequences, about an eighth of them appearing once. The sequenced sample was PBMCs, obtained before TCRalphabeta/CD19-depleted stem cell transplant. The receptors here all came from a girl aged 2 to 9 with congenital amegakaryocytic thrombocytopenia, due to receive a stem cell transplant.

This rearrangement joins TRBV15 to TRBJ2-5, with D possibly matching TRBD2 (6 bases). With 6 bases removed from V and 4 bases from J, the gap between germline ends came to 9 bases. The CDR3 covers 12 residues. The V gene's germline CDR1 is LNHNV and CDR2 YYDKDF (reference sequence). The CDR3 nucleotides are TGTGCCACCAGTCGGGGGTCAGAGACCCAGTACTTC. Amino acid sequence: CATSRGSETQYF.

On this clonotype: A much bigger clone sits one base away, suggesting this may be a read error. This sequence joins TRBV20-1 and TRBJ2-3; D perhaps matches TRBD2 (6 bases). From germline, CDR1 is DFQATT and CDR2 SNEGSKA (reference sequence). There are 17 residues in the CDR3. CDR3: CSARRFGSERVRDTQSF. The CDR3 nucleotides read TGCAGTGCCAGACGTTTCGGGTCGGAGCGGGTAAGAGATACGCAGTCTTTT.

This clonotype appeared a few times. The chain carries TRBV6-5 and TRBJ2-7; TRBD2 agrees at 8 bases. In germline, CDR1 is MNHEY, CDR2 SVGAGI. The CDR3 spans 16 residues. J was trimmed by 1 base and V by 7 bases; bases with no gene match: 12. The chain's CDR3 is CASMLAGKGPSYEQYF. For the CDR3, the DNA is TGTGCCAGCATGTTAGCGGGAAAGGGGCCTTCCTACGAGCAGTACTTC.

Many counts were recorded for this clonotype. This chain uses TRBV12-3 or TRBV12-4 with TRBJ2-1, with 11 bases aligning to TRBD2. After removal of 5 bases from V and 6 bases from J, the junction contained 6 bases not matched to a gene. This CDR3 region has 15 residues. CDR3 in amino acids: CASSQLAGASNEQFF. The CDR3 bases are TGTGCCAGCAGTCAACTAGCGGGAGCAAGCAATGAGCAGTTCTTC.

This chain links TRBV15 with TRBJ2-3; D tentatively fits TRBD1 or TRBD2 (6 bases each). This CDR3 region has 16 residues. V lost 5 bases to trimming and J lost 6 bases, with 21 bases between them. CDR1 LNHNV and CDR2 YYDKDF come from the germline V gene (reference sequence). For the CDR3, the DNA is TGTGCCACCAGCCAAGGGGGGACACTCAACTCGGATACGCAGTATTTT. Protein sequence: CATSQGGTLNSDTQYF.

This clonotype occurred many times. The J gene is TRBJ2-1, the V gene TRBV29-1; 9 bases match TRBD2. The CDR3 consists of 16 residues. Germline V gene sequence: CDR1 SQVTM, CDR2 ANQGSEA. Trimming cost V 5 bases and J 4 bases; bases outside gene matches: 12. As DNA, the CDR3 is TGCAGCGTTAATGGGGGAGTAGCGGGAGCTTACAATGAGCAGTTCTTC. Its translation is CSVNGGVAGAYNEQFF.

J is TRBJ1-1 and V is TRBV7-2; TRBD1 is a possible D gene (5 bases). This CDR3 spans 20 amino acids. Germline-derived CDR1 and CDR2 are SGHTA and FQGNSA. V was shortened by 2 bases and J by 1 base, with 26 bases between the two germline ends. CDR3 sequence reads: CASSLPNSYRYRLPNTEAFF. The CDR3 nucleotides are TGTGCCAGCAGCTTACCGAACTCTTATAGATACAGGTTACCGAACACTGAAGCTTTCTTT.

This clonotype was detected ten times or more. V gene TRBV5-1 combines with J gene TRBJ2-2; D may be TRBD2 (5 bases). Germline-derived CDR1 and CDR2 are SGHRS and YFSETQ. The V and J ends lost 5 bases and 7 bases respectively, with 9 bases between them. There are 12 residues in the CDR3. CDR3 residues: CASSPRDGELFF. The CDR3 region has the DNA TGCGCCAGCAGTCCCCGGGACGGGGAGCTGTTTTTT.

This clonotype appeared many times. This chain connects TRBV15 to TRBJ2-1; no clear D gene. Germline lookup yields CDR1 LNHNV and CDR2 YYDKDF (reference sequence). CDR3 length: 14 residues. The V end lost 5 bases, the J end lost 5 bases, and 13 bases lay between the germline ends. CDR3 loop: CATSPGITNNEQFF. CDR3 DNA: TGTGCCACCAGCCCCGGTATTACCAACAATGAGCAGTTCTTC.

This clonotype was picked up many times. The chain couples TRBV12-3 or TRBV12-4 to TRBJ2-1; TRBD2 matches at 7 bases. The CDR3 totals 14 residues. The V segment lost 6 bases and the J segment 1 base; nucleotides outside the gene matches: 3. DNA for the CDR3: TGTGCCAGCAGCTTGCGGGGGTCCTACAATGAGCAGTTCTTC. This codes for CASSLRGSYNEQFF.

This clonotype was counted ten times or more. The V gene is TRBV12-3 or TRBV12-4, the J gene TRBJ2-5; no firm D call. The ends were cut back, 6 bases at V and 1 base at J, with 9 bases in the middle. The CDR3 sequence is 13 residues long. This CDR3 reads CASSFGRQETQYF. CDR3 bases: TGTGCCAGCAGCTTTGGGCGCCAAGAGACCCAGTACTTC.

This chain links TRBV6-1 with TRBJ2-1, with D perhaps TRBD2 (5 bases). The CDR3 runs 13 residues. Trimming removed 6 bases at V and 3 bases at J, with 9 bases between. Germline-derived CDR1 and CDR2 are MNHNS and SASEGT. The CDR3 nucleotides read TGTGCCAGCAGCCACCGGGACTACAATGAGCAGTTCTTC. Its translation is CASSHRDYNEQFF.

V usage is TRBV12-3 or TRBV12-4 and J usage is TRBJ2-3; the match to TRBD2 covers 10 bases. V lost 4 bases to trimming and J lost 6 bases; unmatched junction nucleotides: 16. This CDR3 spans 18 amino acids. The CDR3 sequence: CASSYIYGPAGGLDTQYF. The CDR3 region has the DNA TGTGCCAGCAGTTATATTTACGGTCCAGCGGGAGGGCTGGATACGCAGTATTTT.

This clonotype was counted ten times or more. The V call is TRBV20-1, the J call TRBJ2-3; 7 bases match TRBD2. CDR3 length: 14 residues. The V and J ends lost 6 bases and 2 bases, in that order; junction bases with no gene match: 8. Germline assignment: CDR1 DFQATT and CDR2 SNEGSKA (reference sequence). Written as DNA, the CDR3 is TGCAGTGCGAAGCGGGGAGAAACCACAGATACGCAGTATTTT. As protein: CSAKRGETTDTQYF.

This chain uses TRBV20-1 with TRBJ2-3; 9 bases map to TRBD2. V lost 0 bases, J lost 2 bases, and 15 bases stayed unmatched. This CDR3 is built from 19 residues. Germline CDR1 reads DFQATT; CDR2 reads SNEGSKA (reference sequence). The CDR3 DNA sequence: TGCAGTGCTAGAGACCCAGATAGCGGGAGTTTTCTCGACACAGATACGCAGTATTTT. The encoded protein is CSARDPDSGSFLDTDTQYF.

This clonotype was observed many times. This chain joins TRBV12-3 or TRBV12-4 and TRBJ2-1, with D unresolved. The CDR3 contains 14 residues. V was trimmed by 4 bases and J by 8 bases, leaving 15 bases between them. The CDR3 spells CASSSSRTGHEQFF. The CDR3 DNA sequence: TGTGCCAGCAGTTCCTCGCGGACCGGCCATGAGCAGTTCTTC.

This clonotype has a count of ten or more. This rearrangement joins TRBV5-6 to TRBJ1-5; D is perhaps TRBD1 (6 bases). The CDR3 extends over 15 amino acids. Germline CDR1 reads SGHDT; CDR2 reads YYEEEE. V lost 5 bases, J lost 5 bases, and 17 bases lay in between. CDR3 sequence reads: CASSAGQGKHQPQHF. The CDR3 DNA reads TGTGCCAGCAGTGCGGGCCAGGGGAAGCATCAGCCCCAGCATTTT. Using reference TRBV5-6 and TRBJ1-5 for the parts outside the CDR3, the full variable domain is DAGVTQSPTHLIKTRGQQVTLRCSPKSGHDTVSWYQQALGQGPQFIFQYYEEEERQRGNFPDRFSGHQFPNYSSELNVNALLLGDSALYLCASSAGQGKHQPQHFGDGTRLSIL.

This clonotype was picked up a small number of times. The genes are TRBV5-1 and TRBJ2-7; a weak D match, TRBD1 (6 bases). CDR3 length equals 17 residues. The germline V and J ends were trimmed by 1 base and 2 bases, with 19 bases remaining between them. Looked up from germline, CDR1 is SGHRS and CDR2 is YFSETQ. The CDR3 coding sequence is TGCGCCAGCAGCTTGTCCCTCCAGGTTGGGGGCGCCTACGAGCAGTACTTC. Residues: CASSLSLQVGGAYEQYF.

This rearrangement joins TRBV20-1 to TRBJ2-1, with unresolved D. Trimming took off 3 bases at V and 9 bases at J, with 12 bases between the two ends. Looked up from germline, CDR1 is DFQATT and CDR2 is SNEGSKA (reference sequence). This CDR3 comprises 12 residues. The CDR3 DNA follows: TGCAGTGCTAGTTTTAATTCATGTGAGCAGTTCTTC. Its translation is CSASFNSCEQFF.

To note about this clonotype: A much more abundant neighbour one base away suggests this may be a read error. The conserved final phenylalanine or tryptophan is absent from the CDR3, which likely points to a read error. This rearrangement joins TRBV28 to TRBJ2-1; 11 positions agree with TRBD2. The J segment lost 3 bases and the V segment lost 6 bases, leaving 7 bases of the junction unmatched. The length of the CDR3 is 16 residues. Germline CDR1 is MDHEN and CDR2 is SYDVKM. The CDR3 spells CASRWGTSGGYNEQFL. DNA of the CDR3: TGTGCCAGCAGATGGGGGACTAGCGGAGGCTACAATGAGCAGTTCCTC.